The source of this TCR beta chain is a study of T cells in Graves' hyperthyroidism and ophthalmopathy (dated by TCRdb to 2018 to 2020). Background on the whole study: Peripheral blood was collected at initial diagnosis, before any treatment. A discovery cohort of about 100 patients, fewer than 50 with Graves' ophthalmopathy and about 58 with stable Graves' hyperthyroidism, was used to find distinguishing TCR V-J signatures. Prospective prediction of ophthalmopathy was tested in an independent validation cohort consisting of roughly 19 hyperthyroidism patients and approximately 16 patients who later progressed to ophthalmopathy. The approximately 90 discovery patients were randomly split 7:3 into training and test sets. Thyroid tissue and blood T-cell repertoires from over 5 Graves' hyperthyroidism patients were also compared in the study. After sampling, hyperthyroidism patients received methimazole starting at 30 mg daily, and ophthalmopathy patients received high-dose intravenous methylprednisolone. The paper reports TCR Vbeta CDR3 sequencing of 140 or so peripheral blood samples: approximately 41 ophthalmopathy, 75 to 80 hyperthyroidism and 17 progressor patients.

The full study reports these points: In validation, the model predicted progression to ophthalmopathy a median of approximately 6.3 months before onset, with roughly 68% sensitivity and 72.22% specificity. Most expanded thyroid clonotypes (frequency above 0.001) were also detected in blood, suggesting blood repertoires may reflect thyroid immune responses. A model built on a 13 V-J signature distinguished ophthalmopathy from stable hyperthyroidism, reaching about 88% sensitivity and 81.08% specificity in cross-validation and 80%/75% in testing. No statistical method was used to fix the sample size in advance, and group allocation was not hidden from the investigators.

To note about this clonotype: The antigen it recognizes is unknown. Possible read error: a much larger clone is one base away.

The CDR3 measures 12 amino acids from cysteine to phenylalanine. Only the CDR3 part of the read is kept: 36 bases, read in frame from the first base. For CDR1 and CDR2, the germline V gene lists MDHEN and SYDVKM. TCR beta CDR3 regions were amplified from RNA transcripts. The first round of RT-PCR for the TCR CDR3 was performed with the HTBI primer set and the Qiagen OneStep RT-PCR kit. Libraries were constructed in a second round of multiplex PCR, after which size selection and purification were carried out. Paired-end sequencing of the libraries was performed with 100 bp reads on an Illumina HiSeq2000. In the source study's methods: SOAPnuke was used to process the raw data, with reads discarded if the reads contained adapters or uncalled bases, had a mean Phred below 15, or lacked an exact constant-primer or identifier match. High-quality paired reads were merged using COPE v1.2.5, and each unique nucleotide sequence was defined as a clonotype. MiTCR v1.1 was used to align the clonotypes against IMGT TRBV, TRBD and TRBJ reference segments. Analysis was restricted to V-J combinations with a frequency above 0.0001, which covered approximately 99% of repertoires. The TCS score was defined as the ratio of F50 (clonal expansion) to E x V (chaos), calculated using BLOSUM62-based TCRdist between CDR3 peptides within each V-J. Welch's t-statistics and random forest reduced roughly 530 V-J features to about 12, which were used in a naive Bayes classifier (R e1071). TCRdb ran its own pipeline on the public reads, namely fastp trimming at Q25 and MiXCR clone calling, and kept in-frame beta chains. One record per CDR3 amino acid sequence lists the most common genes and DNA. The V and J calls were not made by the authors but by TCRdb's processing. Counted in this sample were around 500,000 distinct CDR3 sequences; around a fifth of them appeared once. Under 55% of the sample is taken by the ten largest.

Ophthalmopathy patients had moderately to severely active disease, Clinical Activity Score of at least 3, NOSPECS grade of at least 4, and duration under 3 months. Any patient with an uncontrolled infection, another autoimmune disease, pregnancy or lactation was excluded. Clinical symptoms, serum thyroxine and TRAb, thyroid ultrasound, and orbital computed tomography formed the basis for the diagnoses. PBMCs were isolated from 7.5 to 10 ml of fresh peripheral blood by Ficoll-Paque density gradient centrifugation. Total RNA was extracted with Trizol reagent, and quality was checked on an Agilent 2100 Bioanalyzer.

The V and J genes are TRBV28 and TRBJ1-1; the D segment cannot be called with confidence. Sequencing was done on a sample of blood. The TCR originated in a woman aged 70-85 years with Graves' ophthalmopathy. The DNA is TGTGCCAGCAACACATGGAACACTAAAGCTTTCTTT. Translated, it gives CASNTWNTKAFF.